These 6 T cell receptor beta chains share one sample of origin, sequenced in a study of blood T cell repertoires in COVID-19. Produced via immunoSEQ multiplex PCR; TCRdb's table is partial and in-frame only. The table lists approximately 270,000 clones, around 93% of them singletons. Material for sequencing was PBMCs or T cells enriched from blood (not recorded which). Receptor source: a human donor in a cohort exposed to, infected with or recovered from COVID-19 (not recorded which). The donor label of this sample is uncertain.

This chain links TRBV21-1 with TRBJ1-5; the D call of TRBD1 is as the table states it, not checked on the DNA. TRBV21-1 is a pseudogene. The CDR3 has 16 amino acids. The CDR3 is CASSKAERQGVQPQHF. Here the CDR3 DNA reads TGTGCCAGCAGCAAAGCTGAGAGACAGGGGGTTCAGCCCCAGCATTTT.

About this clone itself: The junction departs from the called germline gene at one end, perhaps through a read error. V gene TRBV11-3 combines with J gene TRBJ2-7; TRBD1 matches at 11 bases. Germline V CDR1 and CDR2: SGHNT, YENEEA. The CDR3 runs to 13 residues. The CDR3 here is CASSPADRGPQHF. CDR3 nucleotide sequence: TGTGCCAGCAGCCCGGCGGACAGGGGGCCGCAGCACTTC.

The chain is built from TRBV14 and TRBJ2-3; D not certain. This CDR3 region has 11 residues. Trimming removed 6 bases at V and 2 bases at J, with 3 bases between. The V gene's germline CDR1 is SGHDN and CDR2 FVKESK. CDR3 region: CASSHTDTQYF. DNA of the CDR3: TGTGCCAGCAGTCACACAGATACGCAGTATTTT.

This chain links TRBV7-9 with TRBJ1-6, with D unclear. The CDR3 sequence is 14 residues long. Per the germline V gene, CDR1 is SEHNR and CDR2 is FQNEAQ (reference sequence). The V end lost 3 bases, the J end lost 5 bases, and 8 bases lay between the germline ends. CDR3 nucleotides: TGTGCCAGCAGCTTGAGAACAGATAATTCACCCCTCCACTTT. Residues: CASSLRTDNSPLHF.

The chain joins TRBV7-9 to TRBJ2-7, with 8 bases aligning to TRBD1. The CDR3 loop spans 16 amino acids. V lost 2 bases and J lost 2; bases outside the gene matches: 8. Germline loops: CDR1 SEHNR, CDR2 FQNEAQ (reference sequence). The CDR3 protein is CASSLPNRGATYEQYF. The CDR3, as DNA: TGTGCCAGCAGCTTACCGAACAGGGGGGCTACCTACGAGCAGTACTTC.

The chain carries TRBV7-9 and TRBJ2-7; 9 bases are a match to TRBD2. V was pared by 8 bases and J by 2 bases, with 16 bases of the junction left unmatched. This CDR3 comprises 17 residues. From germline, CDR1 is SEHNR and CDR2 FQNEAQ (reference sequence). As DNA, the CDR3 is TGTGCCAGCGAGAAGCGGGGGGACACCCAAGGTGCCTACGAGCAGTACTTC. Protein sequence: CASEKRGDTQGAYEQYF.